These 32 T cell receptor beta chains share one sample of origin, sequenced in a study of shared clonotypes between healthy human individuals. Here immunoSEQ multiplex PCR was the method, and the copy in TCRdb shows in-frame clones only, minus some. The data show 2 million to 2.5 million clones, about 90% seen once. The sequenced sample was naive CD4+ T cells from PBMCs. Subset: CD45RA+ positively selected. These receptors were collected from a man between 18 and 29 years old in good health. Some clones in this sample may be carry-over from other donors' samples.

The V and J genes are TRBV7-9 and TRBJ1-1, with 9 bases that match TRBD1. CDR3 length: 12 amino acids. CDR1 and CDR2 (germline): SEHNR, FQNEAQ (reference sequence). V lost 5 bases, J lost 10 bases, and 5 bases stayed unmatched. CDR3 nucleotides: TGTGCCAGCAGCCTAATACAGGGGGCAGCTTTCTTT. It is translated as CASSLIQGAAFF.

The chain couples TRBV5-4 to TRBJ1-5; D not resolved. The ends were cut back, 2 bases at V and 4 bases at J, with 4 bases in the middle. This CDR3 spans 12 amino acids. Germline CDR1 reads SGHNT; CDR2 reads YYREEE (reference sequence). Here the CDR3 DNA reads TGTGCCAGCAGCTTCGAGAATCAGCCCCAGCATTTT. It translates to CASSFENQPQHF.

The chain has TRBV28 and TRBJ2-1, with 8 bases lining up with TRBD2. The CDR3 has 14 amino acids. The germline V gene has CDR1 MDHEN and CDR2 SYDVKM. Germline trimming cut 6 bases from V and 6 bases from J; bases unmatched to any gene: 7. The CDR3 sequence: CASSRGLARNEQFF. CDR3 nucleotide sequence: TGTGCCAGCAGCCGAGGACTAGCTCGCAATGAGCAGTTCTTC.

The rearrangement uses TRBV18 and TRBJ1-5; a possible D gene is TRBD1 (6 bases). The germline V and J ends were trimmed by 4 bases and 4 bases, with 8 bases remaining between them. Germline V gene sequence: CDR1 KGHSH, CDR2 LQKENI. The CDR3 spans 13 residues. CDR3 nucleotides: TGTGCCAGCTCACTCACAGGGAATCAGCCCCAGCATTTT. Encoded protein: CASSLTGNQPQHF.

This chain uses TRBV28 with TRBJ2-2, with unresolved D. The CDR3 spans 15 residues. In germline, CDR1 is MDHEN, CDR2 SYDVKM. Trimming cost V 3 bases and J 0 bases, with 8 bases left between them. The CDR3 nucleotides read TGTGCCAGCAGTTTTCCAGCATCGAACACCGGGGAGCTGTTTTTT. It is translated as CASSFPASNTGELFF.

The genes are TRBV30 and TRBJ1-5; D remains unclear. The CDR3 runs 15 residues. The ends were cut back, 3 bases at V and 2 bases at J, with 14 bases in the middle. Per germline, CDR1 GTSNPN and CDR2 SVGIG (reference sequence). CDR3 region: CAWRKKAEGNQPQHF. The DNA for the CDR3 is TGTGCCTGGAGAAAAAAAGCGGAGGGCAATCAGCCCCAGCATTTT.

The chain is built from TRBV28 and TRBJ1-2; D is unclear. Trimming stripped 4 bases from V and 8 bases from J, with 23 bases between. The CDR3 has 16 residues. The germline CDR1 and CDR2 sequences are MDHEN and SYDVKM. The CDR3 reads CASSSSWAGESIGYTF. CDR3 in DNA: TGTGCCAGCAGTTCCTCCTGGGCGGGCGAGTCGATAGGCTACACCTTC.

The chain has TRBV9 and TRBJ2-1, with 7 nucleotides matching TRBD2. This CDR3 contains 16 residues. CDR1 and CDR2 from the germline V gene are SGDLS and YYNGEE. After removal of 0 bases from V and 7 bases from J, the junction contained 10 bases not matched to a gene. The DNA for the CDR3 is TGTGCCAGCAGCGTAGGGGGCGGGAGTATTATTAATGAGCAGTTCTTC. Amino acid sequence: CASSVGGGSIINEQFF.

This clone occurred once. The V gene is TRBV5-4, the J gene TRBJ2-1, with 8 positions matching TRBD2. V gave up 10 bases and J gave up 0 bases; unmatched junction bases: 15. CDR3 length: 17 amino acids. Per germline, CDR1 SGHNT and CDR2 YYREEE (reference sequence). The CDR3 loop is CAFPRGGPSNSYNEQFF. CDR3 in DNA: TGTGCCTTCCCCCGGGGGGGACCCTCTAACTCCTACAATGAGCAGTTCTTC.

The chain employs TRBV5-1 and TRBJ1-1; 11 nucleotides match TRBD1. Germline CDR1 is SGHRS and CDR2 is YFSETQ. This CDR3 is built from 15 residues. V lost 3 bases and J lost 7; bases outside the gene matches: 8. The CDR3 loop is CASSSIPGTGGEAFF. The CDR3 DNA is TGCGCCAGCAGCTCGATCCCCGGGACAGGGGGTGAAGCTTTCTTT.

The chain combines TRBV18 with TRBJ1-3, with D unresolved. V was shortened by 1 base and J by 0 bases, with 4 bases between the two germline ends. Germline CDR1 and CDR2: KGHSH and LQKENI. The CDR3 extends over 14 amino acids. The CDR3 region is CASSPQSSGNTIYF. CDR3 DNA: TGTGCCAGCTCACCACAGAGCTCTGGAAACACCATATATTTT.

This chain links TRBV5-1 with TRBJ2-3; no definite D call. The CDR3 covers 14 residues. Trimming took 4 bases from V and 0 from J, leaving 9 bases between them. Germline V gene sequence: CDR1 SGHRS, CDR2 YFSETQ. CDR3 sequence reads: CASSVTYSTDTQYF. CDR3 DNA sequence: TGCGCCAGCAGCGTGACATATAGCACAGATACGCAGTATTTT.

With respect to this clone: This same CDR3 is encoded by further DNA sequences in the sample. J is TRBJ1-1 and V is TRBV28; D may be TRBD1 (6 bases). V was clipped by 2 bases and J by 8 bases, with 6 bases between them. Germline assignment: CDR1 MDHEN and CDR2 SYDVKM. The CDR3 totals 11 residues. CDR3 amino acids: CASSLRGEAFF. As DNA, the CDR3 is TGTGCCAGCAGTTTAAGGGGGGAAGCTTTCTTT.

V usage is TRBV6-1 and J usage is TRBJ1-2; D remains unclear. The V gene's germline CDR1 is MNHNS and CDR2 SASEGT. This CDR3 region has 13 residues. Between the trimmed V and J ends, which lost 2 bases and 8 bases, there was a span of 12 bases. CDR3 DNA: TGTGCCAGCAGTGAAACCAGGCTCTCGGGCTACACCTTC. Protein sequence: CASSETRLSGYTF.

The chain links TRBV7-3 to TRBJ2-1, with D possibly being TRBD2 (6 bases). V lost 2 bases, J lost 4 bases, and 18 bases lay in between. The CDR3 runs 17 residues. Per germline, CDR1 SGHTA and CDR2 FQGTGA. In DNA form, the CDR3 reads TGTGCCAGCAGCTTAGAGTCCTCATGGGCGGGGTACAATGAGCAGTTCTTC. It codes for CASSLESSWAGYNEQFF.

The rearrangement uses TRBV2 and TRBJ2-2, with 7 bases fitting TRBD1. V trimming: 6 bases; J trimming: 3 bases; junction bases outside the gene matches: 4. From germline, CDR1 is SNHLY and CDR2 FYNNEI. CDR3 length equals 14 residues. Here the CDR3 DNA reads TGTGCCAGCAGCCGACAGGGACACACCGGGGAGCTGTTTTTT. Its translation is CASSRQGHTGELFF.

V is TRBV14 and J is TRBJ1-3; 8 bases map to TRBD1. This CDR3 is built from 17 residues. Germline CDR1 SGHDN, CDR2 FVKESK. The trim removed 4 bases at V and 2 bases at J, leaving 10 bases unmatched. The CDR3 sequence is CASSPGVPGGPGNTIYF. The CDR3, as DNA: TGTGCCAGCAGCCCCGGCGTCCCAGGGGGCCCTGGAAACACCATATATTTT.

The CDR3 region has the DNA TGTGCCAGCAGCTTAACCATAGAGACCCAGTACTTC. Translating it yields CASSLTIETQYF. The genes are TRBV7-8 and TRBJ2-5; D unresolved. Per the germline V gene, CDR1 is SGHVS and CDR2 is FQNEAQ. Trimming took off 2 bases at V and 4 bases at J, with 5 bases between the two ends. The CDR3 totals 12 residues.

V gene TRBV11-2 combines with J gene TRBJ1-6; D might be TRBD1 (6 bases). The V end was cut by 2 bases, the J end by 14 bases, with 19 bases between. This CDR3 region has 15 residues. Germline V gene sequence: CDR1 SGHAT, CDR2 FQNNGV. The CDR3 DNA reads TGTGCCAGCAGCTTAAGGGGGGGCGAAGGTCGGGCCCTCCACTTT. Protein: CASSLRGGEGRALHF. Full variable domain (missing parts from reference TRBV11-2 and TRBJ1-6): EAGVAQSPRYKIIEKRQSVAFWCNPISGHATLYWYQQILGQGPKLLIQFQNNGVVDDSQLPKDRFSAERLKGVDSTLKIQPAKLEDSAVYLCASSLRGGEGRALHFGNGTRLTVT.

The CDR3, as DNA: TGTGCCATCAGTGAGTCCGTCCTAAAAGACTACGAGCAGTACTTC. Translating gives CAISESVLKDYEQYF. V gene TRBV10-3 combines with J gene TRBJ2-7; D not resolved. This CDR3 has 15 residues. CDR1 ENHRY and CDR2 SYGVKD come from the germline V gene. V was clipped by 0 bases and J by 3 bases, with 12 bases between them.

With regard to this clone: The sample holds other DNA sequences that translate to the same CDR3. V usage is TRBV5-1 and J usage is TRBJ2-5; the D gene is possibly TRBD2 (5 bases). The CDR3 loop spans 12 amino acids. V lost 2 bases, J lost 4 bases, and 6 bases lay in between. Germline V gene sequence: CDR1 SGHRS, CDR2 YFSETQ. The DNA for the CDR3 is TGCGCCAGCAGCTTCGCGGGAGAGACCCAGTACTTC. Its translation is CASSFAGETQYF.

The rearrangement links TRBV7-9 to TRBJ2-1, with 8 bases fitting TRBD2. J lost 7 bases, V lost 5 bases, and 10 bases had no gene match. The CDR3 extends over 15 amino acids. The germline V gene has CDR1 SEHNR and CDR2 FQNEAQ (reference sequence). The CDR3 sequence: CASSQIAGSGNEQFF. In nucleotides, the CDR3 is TGTGCCAGCAGCCAGATAGCGGGATCGGGTAATGAGCAGTTCTTC.

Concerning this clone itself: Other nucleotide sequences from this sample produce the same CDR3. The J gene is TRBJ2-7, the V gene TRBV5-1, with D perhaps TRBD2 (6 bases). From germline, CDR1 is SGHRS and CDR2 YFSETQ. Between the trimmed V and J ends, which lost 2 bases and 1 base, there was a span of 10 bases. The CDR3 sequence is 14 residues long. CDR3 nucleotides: TGCGCCAGCAGCTTAACGGCGGGATCCTACGAGCAGTACTTC. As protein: CASSLTAGSYEQYF.

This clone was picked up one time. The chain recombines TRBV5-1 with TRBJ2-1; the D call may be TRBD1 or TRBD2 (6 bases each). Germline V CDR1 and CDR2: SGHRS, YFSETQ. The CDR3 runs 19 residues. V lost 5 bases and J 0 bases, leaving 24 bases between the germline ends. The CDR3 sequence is CASSRGDTWVQSSYNEQFF. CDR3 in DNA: TGCGCCAGCAGTAGGGGGGACACCTGGGTTCAGAGCTCCTACAATGAGCAGTTCTTC. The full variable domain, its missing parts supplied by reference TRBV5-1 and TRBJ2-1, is KAGVTQTPRYLIKTRGQQVTLSCSPISGHRSVSWYQQTPGQGLQFLFEYFSETQRNKGNFPGRFSGRQFSNSRSEMNVSTLELGDSALYLCASSRGDTWVQSSYNEQFFGPGTRLTVL.

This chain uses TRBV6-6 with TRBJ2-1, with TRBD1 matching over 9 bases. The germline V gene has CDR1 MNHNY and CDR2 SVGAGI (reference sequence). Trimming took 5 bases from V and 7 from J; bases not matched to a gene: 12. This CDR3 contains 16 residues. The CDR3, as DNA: TGTGCCAGCAGTACAGGGGGCGCATTCGACCGTAATGAGCAGTTCTTC. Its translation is CASSTGGAFDRNEQFF.

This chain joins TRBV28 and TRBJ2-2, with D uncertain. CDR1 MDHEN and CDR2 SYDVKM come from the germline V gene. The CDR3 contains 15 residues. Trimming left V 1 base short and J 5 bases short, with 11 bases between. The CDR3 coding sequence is TGTGCCAGCAGTTTATTCTTGATTGTAACCGGGGAGCTGTTTTTT. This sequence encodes CASSLFLIVTGELFF.

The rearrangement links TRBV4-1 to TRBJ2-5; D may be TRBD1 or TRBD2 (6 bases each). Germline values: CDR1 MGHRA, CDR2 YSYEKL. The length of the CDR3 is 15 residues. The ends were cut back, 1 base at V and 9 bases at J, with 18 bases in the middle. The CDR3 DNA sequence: TGCGCCAGCAGCCAAGGGAGGGACACCCGGTGGGCCCAGTACTTC. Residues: CASSQGRDTRWAQYF.

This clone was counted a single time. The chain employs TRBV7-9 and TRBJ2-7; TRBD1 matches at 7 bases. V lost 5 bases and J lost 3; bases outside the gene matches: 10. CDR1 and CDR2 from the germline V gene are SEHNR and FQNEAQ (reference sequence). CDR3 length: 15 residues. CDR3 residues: CASSRGTELLYEQYF. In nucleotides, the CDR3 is TGTGCCAGCAGCCGAGGGACAGAACTCCTCTACGAGCAGTACTTC.

The CDR3 loop reads CASSQDEAGATNEKLFF. The CDR3 region has the DNA TGCGCCAGCAGCCAAGATGAGGCAGGAGCAACTAATGAAAAACTGTTTTTT. The genes are TRBV4-3 and TRBJ1-4, with no clear D. The V gene lost 0 bases and the J gene lost 0 bases, with 11 bases spanning the gap. This CDR3 comprises 17 residues. CDR1 is LGHNA and CDR2 is YSLEER in the germline V gene.

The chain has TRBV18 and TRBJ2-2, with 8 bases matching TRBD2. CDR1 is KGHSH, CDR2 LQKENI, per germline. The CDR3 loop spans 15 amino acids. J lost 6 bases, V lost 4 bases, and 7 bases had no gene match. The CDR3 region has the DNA TGTGCCAGCTCACTGACACGGACTAGCTCCGGGGAGCTGTTTTTT. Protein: CASSLTRTSSGELFF.

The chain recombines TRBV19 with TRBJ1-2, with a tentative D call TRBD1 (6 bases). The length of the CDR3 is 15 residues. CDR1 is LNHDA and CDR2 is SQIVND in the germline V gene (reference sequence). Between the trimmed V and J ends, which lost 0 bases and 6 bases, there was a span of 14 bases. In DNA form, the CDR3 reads TGTGCCAGTAGTATAGATCGGAACAGGGAGAATGGCTACACCTTC. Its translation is CASSIDRNRENGYTF.

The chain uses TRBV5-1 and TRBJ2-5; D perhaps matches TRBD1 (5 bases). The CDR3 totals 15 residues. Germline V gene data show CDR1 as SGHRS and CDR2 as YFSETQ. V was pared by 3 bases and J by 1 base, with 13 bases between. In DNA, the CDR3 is TGCGCCAGCAGCTCCACCTTAACAGGCCAAGAGACCCAGTACTTC. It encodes CASSSTLTGQETQYF.